This is a list of T cell receptor beta chains from one sample in a study of control samples from healthy donors and cancer patients. TCRdb keeps only in-frame clones here, not all; method: immunoSEQ multiplex PCR. Of around 150,000 clones in the sample, approximately 90% are singletons; the top ten hold about 11%. Sequenced sample: blood. These receptor sequences come from a man aged 25 to 40 in good health. Each CDR3 is given with its conserved first and last residue. D genes are given only for firm matches. Expanded clones get a size class; other rows say once, few or many, or leave the size out.

DNA: TGTGCCAGCAGCCAAGATACGGCGGGCGTCGCTTTCTTT
CDR3: CASSQDTAGVAFF
D: .
V: TRBV3-1/TRBV3-2
J: TRBJ1-1
size: .

DNA: TGTGCCAGCAGCCGACAGGGACGGAACACTGAAGCTTTCTTT
CDR3: CASSRQGRNTEAFF
D: TRBD1
V: TRBV14
J: TRBJ1-1
size: .

DNA: TGTGCCAGCAGTAAACGGACTAGCGCCGCGAACACCGGGGAGCTGTTTTTT
CDR3: CASSKRTSAANTGELFF
D: TRBD2
V: TRBV27
J: TRBJ2-2
size: .

DNA: TGTGCCAGCAGCCACGGAGGGTTAAGTCAGTTCTTC
CDR3: CASSHGGLSQFF
D: .
V: TRBV3-1/TRBV3-2
J: TRBJ2-1
size: .

DNA: TGTGCCAGCAGCCAAGGTCAGAGATCGAACACTGAAGCTTTCTTT
CDR3: CASSQGQRSNTEAFF
D: .
V: TRBV3-1/TRBV3-2
J: TRBJ1-1
size: .

DNA: TGCGCCAGCAGCCCAGGGACAGGCGTCGCGGAGGAGCAGTTCTTC
CDR3: CASSPGTGVAEEQFF
D: TRBD1
V: TRBV5-1
J: TRBJ2-1
size: .

DNA: TGTGCTAGTGGTTTGGCCCTATCGACAGGGAGAACTGAAGCTTTCTTT
CDR3: CASGLALSTGRTEAFF
D: TRBD1
V: TRBV12-5
J: TRBJ1-1
size: once

DNA: TGTGCCAGCAGCTTTCGGCGAGGGGGTGTCACTAATGAAAAACTGTTTTTT
CDR3: CASSFRRGGVTNEKLFF
D: .
V: TRBV12-1
J: TRBJ1-4
size: .

DNA: TGTGCCAGCTCACCGGGACGGGACAATCAGCCCCAGCATTTT
CDR3: CASSPGRDNQPQHF
D: .
V: TRBV18
J: TRBJ1-5
size: once

DNA: TGCAGCGTGGATGGACAGGGCGGCACTGAAGCTTTCTTT
CDR3: CSVDGQGGTEAFF
D: TRBD1
V: TRBV29-1
J: TRBJ1-1
size: .

DNA: TGTGCCAGCAGCTTAACCCCCTACGAGCAGTACTTC
CDR3: CASSLTPYEQYF
D: .
V: TRBV11-3
J: TRBJ2-7
size: .

DNA: TGTGCCAGCAGCAGCCCCCCAGGGCAGCCCCAGCATTTT
CDR3: CASSSPPGQPQHF
D: .
V: TRBV5-5
J: TRBJ1-5
size: once

DNA: TGTGCCAGCACCTACAGGGGGCGATGGCAGGAAACTAATGAAAAACTGTTTTTT
CDR3: CASTYRGRWQETNEKLFF
D: TRBD1
V: TRBV2
J: TRBJ1-4
size: once

DNA: TGTGCCAGCAGCTCTCGTAACTCGGGGGGGAGAAACATTCAGTACTTC
CDR3: CASSSRNSGGRNIQYF
D: TRBD2
V: TRBV5-4
J: TRBJ2-4
size: once

DNA: TGTGCCAGCAGTATTCAGGGGTTTCATCAGCCCCAGCATTTT
CDR3: CASSIQGFHQPQHF
D: .
V: TRBV2
J: TRBJ1-5
size: .

DNA: TGTGCCAGCAGCTTAGGGGCGGGACAGGGGAACGAGCAGTACTTC
CDR3: CASSLGAGQGNEQYF
D: TRBD1
V: TRBV7-2
J: TRBJ2-7
size: .

DNA: TGTGCCAGCAGTTCTAGCGTAAACACCTACAATGAGCAGTTCTTC
CDR3: CASSSSVNTYNEQFF
D: .
V: TRBV28
J: TRBJ2-1
size: .

DNA: TGTGCCAGCAGCCAGGCCGGGATTGAGCAGTTCTTC
CDR3: CASSQAGIEQFF
D: .
V: TRBV7-8
J: TRBJ2-1
size: .

DNA: TGCGCCAGCAGCGGGGACAGTCCAGATACGCAGTATTTT
CDR3: CASSGDSPDTQYF
D: TRBD1
V: TRBV5-1
J: TRBJ2-3
size: .

DNA: TGTGCCAGTAGTATATGGTCCGTTGGAAGTAAGGGGCAGTTCTTC
CDR3: CASSIWSVGSKGQFF
D: .
V: TRBV19
J: TRBJ2-1
size: .

DNA: TGTGCCAGCAGATTGCAGGGCACTAATGAAAAACTGTTTTTT
CDR3: CASRLQGTNEKLFF
D: .
V: TRBV27
J: TRBJ1-4
size: .

DNA: TGCGCCAGCAGCTTGGGTTCATCTGGGAACACCGGGGAGCTGTTTTTT
CDR3: CASSLGSSGNTGELFF
D: .
V: TRBV5-1
J: TRBJ2-2
size: .

DNA: TGTGCCAGCAGGGGTGGGGGGCCCCAGCATTTT
CDR3: CASRGGGPQHF
D: .
V: TRBV2
J: TRBJ1-5
size: .

DNA: TGTGCCAGCAGAGTTCAGGGGAGGGACACTGAAGCTTTCTTT
CDR3: CASRVQGRDTEAFF
D: .
V: TRBV6-4
J: TRBJ1-1
size: .

DNA: TGTGCCAGCAGCAGGACGGTCCAAGAGACCCAGTACTTC
CDR3: CASSRTVQETQYF
D: .
V: TRBV14
J: TRBJ2-5
size: .

DNA: TGTGCCAGCACTCACGAGGGCCTTCAGTACTTC
CDR3: CASTHEGLQYF
D: .
V: TRBV6-5
J: TRBJ2-4
size: .

DNA: TGTGCCAGAAGCCGAAGCGACAGGGACAATCAGCCCCAGCATTTT
CDR3: CARSRSDRDNQPQHF
D: TRBD1
V: TRBV5-3
J: TRBJ1-5
size: .

DNA: TGTGCCAGCAGTGAAGGCGGCGCAGGGAAGCCCCAGCATTTT
CDR3: CASSEGGAGKPQHF
D: .
V: TRBV6-1
J: TRBJ1-5
size: .

DNA: TGTGCCAGCAGCTTGAAGGCAGGGAACTATGGCTACACCTTC
CDR3: CASSLKAGNYGYTF
D: .
V: TRBV5-4
J: TRBJ1-2
size: .

DNA: TGTGCCAGCAGCCAGGGGGTTTTAGGGACGTACGAGCAGTACTTC
CDR3: CASSQGVLGTYEQYF
D: .
V: TRBV3-1/TRBV3-2
J: TRBJ2-7
size: .

DNA: TGTGCCAGTAGGGAGGGAGGAGAGACCGGGGAGCTGTTTTTT
CDR3: CASREGGETGELFF
D: .
V: TRBV19
J: TRBJ2-2
size: .

DNA: TGCGCCAGCACCCGAGACCCAGCGGGGATCGGGGAGCTGTTTTTT
CDR3: CASTRDPAGIGELFF
D: TRBD2
V: TRBV5-1
J: TRBJ2-2
size: once

DNA: TGTGCCAGCAGCCAAGAACCGGGGGCGCGGGTGAACACTGAAGCTTTCTTT
CDR3: CASSQEPGARVNTEAFF
D: .
V: TRBV3-1/TRBV3-2
J: TRBJ1-1
size: .

DNA: TGTGCCAGCAGCCACGGCGCGACGCTAAATCAGCCCCAGCATTTT
CDR3: CASSHGATLNQPQHF
D: .
V: TRBV3-1/TRBV3-2
J: TRBJ1-5
size: .

DNA: TGTGCCAGCAGGGGGTTCGGGGACTCTGGGGCCAACGTCCTGACTTTC
CDR3: CASRGFGDSGANVLTF
D: .
V: TRBV6-6
J: TRBJ2-6
size: .

DNA: TGTGCCAGCAGCCAGTTAGCGGGGCCCTCTCTTTACGAGCAGTACTTC
CDR3: CASSQLAGPSLYEQYF
D: TRBD2
V: TRBV5-4
J: TRBJ2-7
size: once

DNA: TGTGCCAGCAGTCGACCCAAAAGCACAGATACGCAGTATTTT
CDR3: CASSRPKSTDTQYF
D: .
V: TRBV6-6
J: TRBJ2-3
size: once

DNA: TGCGCCAGCAGCATAGACAGGGGATCACCCCTCCACTTT
CDR3: CASSIDRGSPLHF
D: TRBD1
V: TRBV5-1
J: TRBJ1-6
size: .

DNA: TGTGCCAGCAGCCCCGGACAGGGTAAAAACATTCAGTACTTC
CDR3: CASSPGQGKNIQYF
D: TRBD1
V: TRBV9
J: TRBJ2-4
size: .

DNA: TGTGCCAGCAGTTACTACCAGAACCAAGAGACCCAGTACTTC
CDR3: CASSYYQNQETQYF
D: .
V: TRBV6-5
J: TRBJ2-5
size: .

DNA: TGTGCCAGCAGTGACCATGGATCGAACACCGGGGAGCTGTTTTTT
CDR3: CASSDHGSNTGELFF
D: .
V: TRBV6-4
J: TRBJ2-2
size: .

DNA: TGTGCCAGCAGTTTATCGGGGGTGGGCAATCAGCCCCAGCATTTT
CDR3: CASSLSGVGNQPQHF
D: .
V: TRBV27
J: TRBJ1-5
size: .

DNA: TGCGCCAGCAGCTTGGCCGGGACACCCCAGTCTAATACGCAGTATTTT
CDR3: CASSLAGTPQSNTQYF
D: .
V: TRBV5-1
J: TRBJ2-3
size: .